This T cell receptor beta chain is drawn from a study of cytotoxic CD8 clonotypes in ibrutinib-treated CLL. Background on the study: In all, 10 to 11 patients were relapsed/refractory, about 15 were treatment-naive and about 18 were IGHV unmutated. Overall study results and limits: In sustained-remission versus progressing patients, sampling times differed. Circulating CD8+ T-cell counts were tracked by baseline clonality, which exceeded that of age-matched healthy donors. Stable or contracted on treatment, public clonotypes were also uncommon.

Germline lookup yields CDR1 SGHVS and CDR2 FQNEAQ. V lost 0 bases to trimming and J lost 9 bases, with 3 bases between them. This CDR3 has 11 amino acids. Generated by immunoSEQ multiplex PCR, the TCRdb table keeps only in-frame clones and is missing some. This sample has 150,000 to 200,000 clones, with about 88% found just once. To note about this clone: The antigen remains undetermined.

The specimen comprised PBMCs, sampled at disease progression, from a patient treated with ibrutinib. This TCR was recovered from a human donor with chronic lymphocytic leukemia. This chain joins TRBV7-8 and TRBJ2-1, with no clear D. The CDR3 region has the DNA TGTGCCAGCAGCTTAGCTCTTGAGCAGTTCTTC. This translates into CASSLALEQFF.